This T cell receptor beta chain stems from a study of cytomegalovirus exposure and HLA in healthy donors. CDR3 length: 17 amino acids. CDR1 is SGHNT, CDR2 YYREEE, per germline (reference sequence). Trimming removed 2 bases at V and 1 base at J, with 16 bases between. Primers included in the PCR were 60 Vbeta and 13 Jbeta primers. Assay: immunoSEQ multiplex PCR; the TCRdb copy retains only in-frame clones and omits some. The sample contains about 43,000 clones, around two thirds of which appear only once. The sequenced sample consisted of PBMCs. The TCR originated in a human donor in good health. The chain combines TRBV5-4 with TRBJ1-3; D perhaps matches TRBD1 (6 bases). The CDR3 nucleotides are TGTGCCAGCAGCTTTGGGGGCCCATCCCCTTCTGGAAACACCATATATTTT. Protein product: CASSFGGPSPSGNTIYF.